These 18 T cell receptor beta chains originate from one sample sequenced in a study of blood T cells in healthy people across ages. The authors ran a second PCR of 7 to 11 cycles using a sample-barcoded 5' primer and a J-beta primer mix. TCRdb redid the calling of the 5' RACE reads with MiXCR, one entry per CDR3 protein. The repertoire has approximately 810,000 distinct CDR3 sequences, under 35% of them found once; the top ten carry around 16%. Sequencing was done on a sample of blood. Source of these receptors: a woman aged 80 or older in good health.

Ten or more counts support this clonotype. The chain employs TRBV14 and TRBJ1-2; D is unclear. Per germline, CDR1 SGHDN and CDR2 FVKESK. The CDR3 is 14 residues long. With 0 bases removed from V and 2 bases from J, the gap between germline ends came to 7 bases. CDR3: CASSQERRNYGYTF. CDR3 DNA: TGTGCCAGCAGCCAAGAACGCAGAAACTATGGCTACACCTTC.

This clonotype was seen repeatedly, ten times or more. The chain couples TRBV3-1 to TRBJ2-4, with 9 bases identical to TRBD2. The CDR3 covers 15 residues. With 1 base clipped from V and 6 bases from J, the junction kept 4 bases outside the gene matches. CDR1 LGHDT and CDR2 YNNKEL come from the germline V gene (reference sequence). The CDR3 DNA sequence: TGTGCCAGCAGCCAAGTGGCGGGGGGGCGAAACATTCAGTACTTC. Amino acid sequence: CASSQVAGGRNIQYF. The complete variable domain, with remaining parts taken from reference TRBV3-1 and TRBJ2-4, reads DTAVSQTPKYLVTQMGNDKSIKCEQNLGHDTMYWYKQDSKKFLKIMFSYNNKELIINETVPNRFSPKSPDKAHLNLHINSLELGDSAVYFCASSQVAGGRNIQYFGAGTRLSVL.

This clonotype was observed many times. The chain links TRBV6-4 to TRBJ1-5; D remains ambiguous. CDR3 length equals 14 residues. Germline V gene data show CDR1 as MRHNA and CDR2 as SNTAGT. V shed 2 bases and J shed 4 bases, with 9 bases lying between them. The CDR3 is CASSDGVGNQPQHF. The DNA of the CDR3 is TGTGCCAGCAGTGACGGAGTAGGAAATCAGCCCCAGCATTTT.

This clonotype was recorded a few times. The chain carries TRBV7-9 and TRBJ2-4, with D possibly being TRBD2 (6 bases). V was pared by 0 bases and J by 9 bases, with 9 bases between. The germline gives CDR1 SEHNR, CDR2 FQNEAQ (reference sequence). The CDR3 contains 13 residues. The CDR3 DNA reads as TGTGCCAGCAGCTTAGCGGGACTCGGCATTCAGTACTTC. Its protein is CASSLAGLGIQYF.

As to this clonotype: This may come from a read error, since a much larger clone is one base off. CDR3 sequence reads: CTSSSGGAGGELFF. The CDR3 DNA is TGCACCAGCAGTTCCGGGGGGGCCGGCGGGGAGCTGTTTTTT. The V gene is TRBV5-1, the J gene TRBJ2-2; TRBD2 matches 8 bases. Germline loops: CDR1 SGHRS, CDR2 YFSETQ. The CDR3 totals 14 residues.

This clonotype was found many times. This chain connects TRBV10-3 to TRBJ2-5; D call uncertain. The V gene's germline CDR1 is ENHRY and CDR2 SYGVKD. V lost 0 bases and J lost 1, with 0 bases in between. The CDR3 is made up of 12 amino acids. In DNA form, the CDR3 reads TGTGCCATCAGTGAGTCCCAAGAGACCCAGTACTTC. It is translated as CAISESQETQYF.

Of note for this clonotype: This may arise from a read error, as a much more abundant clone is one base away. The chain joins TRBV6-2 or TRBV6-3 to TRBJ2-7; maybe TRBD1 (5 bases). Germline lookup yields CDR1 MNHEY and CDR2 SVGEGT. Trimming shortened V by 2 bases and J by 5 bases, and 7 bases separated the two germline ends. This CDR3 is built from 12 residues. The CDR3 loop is CASSYQDNEQYF. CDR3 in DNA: TGTGCCAGCAGTTACCAGGACAACGAGCAGTACTTC.

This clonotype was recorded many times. The CDR3 loop is CASSYSRTAHNSPLHF. The DNA for the CDR3 is TGTGCCAGCAGTTACTCGAGAACAGCTCATAATTCACCCCTCCACTTT. The chain links TRBV6-5 to TRBJ1-6, with D hard to call. CDR1 is MNHEY and CDR2 is SVGAGI in the germline V gene. The CDR3 consists of 16 residues. Trimming pared 0 bases from V and 5 bases from J, leaving 11 bases between.

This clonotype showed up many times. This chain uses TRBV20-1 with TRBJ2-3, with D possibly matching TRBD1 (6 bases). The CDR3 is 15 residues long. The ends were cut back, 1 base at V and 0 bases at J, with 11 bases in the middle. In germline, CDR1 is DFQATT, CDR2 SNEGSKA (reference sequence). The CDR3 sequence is CSARVAGTSTDTQYF. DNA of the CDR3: TGCAGTGCTAGAGTTGCAGGGACAAGCACAGATACGCAGTATTTT.

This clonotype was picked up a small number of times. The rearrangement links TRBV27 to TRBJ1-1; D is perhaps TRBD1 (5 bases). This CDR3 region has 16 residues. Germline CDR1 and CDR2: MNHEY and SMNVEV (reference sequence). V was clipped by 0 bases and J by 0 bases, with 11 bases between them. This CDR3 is CASSLSAGTMNTEAFF. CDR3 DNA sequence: TGTGCCAGCAGTTTATCCGCAGGGACTATGAACACTGAAGCTTTCTTT.

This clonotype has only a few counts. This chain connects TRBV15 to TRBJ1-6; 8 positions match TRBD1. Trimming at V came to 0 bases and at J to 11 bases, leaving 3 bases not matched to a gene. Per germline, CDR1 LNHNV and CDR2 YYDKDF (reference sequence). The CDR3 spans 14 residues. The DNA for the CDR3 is TGTGCCACCAGCAGAGATCGGGACAGGACACCCCTCCACTTT. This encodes CATSRDRDRTPLHF.

The CDR3 DNA follows: TGTGCCAGCAGTGCAGGGCCAGGTGCTACGCAGTATTTT. It yields the protein CASSAGPGATQYF. The chain uses TRBV6-1 and TRBJ2-3, with TRBD1 as a possible D gene (5 bases). Germline loops: CDR1 MNHNS, CDR2 SASEGT. Trimming took off 4 bases at V and 8 bases at J, with 13 bases between the two ends. CDR3 size: 13 residues.

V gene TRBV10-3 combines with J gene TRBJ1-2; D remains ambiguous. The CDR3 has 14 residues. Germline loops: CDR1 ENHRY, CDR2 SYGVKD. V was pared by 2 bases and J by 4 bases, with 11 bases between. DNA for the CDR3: TGTGCCATCAGTGAGCCCCGGACGCCCTATGGCTACACCTTC. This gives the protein CAISEPRTPYGYTF.

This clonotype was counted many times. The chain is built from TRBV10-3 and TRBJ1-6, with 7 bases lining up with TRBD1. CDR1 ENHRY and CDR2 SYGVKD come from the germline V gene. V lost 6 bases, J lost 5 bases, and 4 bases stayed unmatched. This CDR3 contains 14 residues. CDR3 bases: TGTGCCATCAGGCCGGGACAGAATAATTCACCCCTCCACTTT. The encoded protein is CAIRPGQNNSPLHF.

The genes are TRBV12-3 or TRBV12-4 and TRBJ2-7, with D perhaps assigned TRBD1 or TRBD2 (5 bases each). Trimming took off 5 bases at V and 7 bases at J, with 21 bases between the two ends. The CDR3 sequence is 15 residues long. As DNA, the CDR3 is TGTGCCAGCAGTCCCACCCGGGGCCCCTACAATGAGCAGTACTTC. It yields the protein CASSPTRGPYNEQYF.

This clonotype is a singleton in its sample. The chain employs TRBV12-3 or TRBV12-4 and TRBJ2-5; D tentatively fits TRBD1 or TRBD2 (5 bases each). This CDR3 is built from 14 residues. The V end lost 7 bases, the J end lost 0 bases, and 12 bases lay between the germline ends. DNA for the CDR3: TGTGCCAGCAAGGGGACCCGATACCAAGAGACCCAGTACTTC. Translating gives CASKGTRYQETQYF.

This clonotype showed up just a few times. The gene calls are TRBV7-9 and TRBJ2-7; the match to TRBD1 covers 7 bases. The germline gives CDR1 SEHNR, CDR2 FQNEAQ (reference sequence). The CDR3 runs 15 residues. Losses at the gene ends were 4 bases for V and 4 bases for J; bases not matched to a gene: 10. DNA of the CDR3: TGTGCCAGCAGCTACGGACAGGCCGAGGGGTACGAGCAGTACTTC. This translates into CASSYGQAEGYEQYF.

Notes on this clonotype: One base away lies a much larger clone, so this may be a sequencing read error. The CDR3 is CANSSGQGEDTQYF. CDR3 DNA sequence: TGTGCCAACAGTTCCGGACAGGGGGAAGATACGCAGTATTTT. This chain uses TRBV6-2 or TRBV6-3 with TRBJ2-3, with 10 bases matching TRBD1. This CDR3 spans 14 amino acids. CDR1 MNHEY and CDR2 SVGEGT come from the germline V gene.